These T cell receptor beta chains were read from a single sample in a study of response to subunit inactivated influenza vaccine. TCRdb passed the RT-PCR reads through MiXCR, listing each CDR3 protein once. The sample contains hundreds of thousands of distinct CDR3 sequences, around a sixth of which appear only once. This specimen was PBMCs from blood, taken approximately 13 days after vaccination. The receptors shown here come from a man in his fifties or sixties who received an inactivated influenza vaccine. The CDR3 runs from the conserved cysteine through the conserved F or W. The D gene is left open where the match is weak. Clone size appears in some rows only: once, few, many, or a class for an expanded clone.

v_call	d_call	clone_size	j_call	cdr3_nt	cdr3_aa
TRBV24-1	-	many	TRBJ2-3	TGTGCCACCAGTGAAGGTTTGGGTCGAAATCCCGGAGATACGCAGTATTTT	CATSEGLGRNPGDTQYF
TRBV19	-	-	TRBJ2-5	TGTGCCAGTAGTACCGCCGGAGGAGAGACCCAGTACTTC	CASSTAGGETQYF
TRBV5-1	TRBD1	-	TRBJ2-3	TGCGCCAGCAGCCTGCCGACAGGGCCTAGCACAGATACGCAGTATTTT	CASSLPTGPSTDTQYF
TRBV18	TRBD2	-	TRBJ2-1	TGTGCCAGCTCACCATTTACTAGCGGGCCTAATGAGCAGTTCTTC	CASSPFTSGPNEQFF
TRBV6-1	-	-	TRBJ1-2	TGTGCCAGCAGTGAAGGTGCAGGTTTCTATGGCTACACCTTC	CASSEGAGFYGYTF
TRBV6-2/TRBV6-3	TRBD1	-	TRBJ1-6	TGTGCCAGCAGACCGACAGGGCGCGGTTCACCCCTCCACTTT	CASRPTGRGSPLHF
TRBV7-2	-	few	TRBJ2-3	TGTGCCAGCAGCTTAGTTCTACTCATGCCAGATACGCAGTATTTT	CASSLVLLMPDTQYF
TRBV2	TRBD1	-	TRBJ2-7	TGTGCCAGCACCCAAATCTGGACAGGCGAGCAGTACTTC	CASTQIWTGEQYF
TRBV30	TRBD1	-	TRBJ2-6	TGTGCCTGGAGTCTGACAGGGCCCCTCTCTGGGGCCAACGTCCTGACTTTC	CAWSLTGPLSGANVLTF
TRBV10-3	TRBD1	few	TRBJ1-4	TGTGCCATCAGTGATACACAGGGGCCTAATGAAAAACTGTTTTTT	CAISDTQGPNEKLFF
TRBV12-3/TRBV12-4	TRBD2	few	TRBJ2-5	TGTGCCAGCAGTTCTACTGGGAGGGTTCAAGAGACCCAGTACTTC	CASSSTGRVQETQYF
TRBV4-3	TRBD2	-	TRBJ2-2	TGCGCCAGCAGCCAGCGACTAGCGGCGAACACCGGGGAGCTGTTTTTT	CASSQRLAANTGELFF
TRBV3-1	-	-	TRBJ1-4	TGTGCCAGCAGCCTACAGGGTACCCTTAATGAAAAACTGTTTTTT	CASSLQGTLNEKLFF
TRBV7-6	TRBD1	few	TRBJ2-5	TGTGCCAGCAGACAGCCCGGGACAGGGGAAGAGACCCAGTACTTC	CASRQPGTGEETQYF
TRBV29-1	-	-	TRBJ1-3	TGCAGCGTACGGGGCTCTGGAAACACCATATATTTT	CSVRGSGNTIYF
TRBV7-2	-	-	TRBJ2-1	TGTGCCAGCAGCGTGTCAGGGCCCCCACATGAGCAGTTCTTC	CASSVSGPPHEQFF
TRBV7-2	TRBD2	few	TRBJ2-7	TGTGCCAGCAGCCCGGGGGGAGACGGTGAGCAGTACTTC	CASSPGGDGEQYF
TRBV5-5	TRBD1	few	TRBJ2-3	TGTGCCAGCAGCTGGGGACAGGGAGTCGGCACAGATACGCAGTATTTT	CASSWGQGVGTDTQYF
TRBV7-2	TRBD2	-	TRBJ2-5	TGTGCCAGCACGTTCGGGGGGGCCGGGAAGACCCAGTACTTC	CASTFGGAGKTQYF
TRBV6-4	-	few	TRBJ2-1	TGTGCCAGCAGTGAAACTAGCTTCTCTGAGCAGTTCTTC	CASSETSFSEQFF
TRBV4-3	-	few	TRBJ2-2	TGCGCCAGCAGCCAGGGGCGGGGCGGGGAGCTGTTTTTT	CASSQGRGGELFF
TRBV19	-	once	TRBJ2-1	TGTGCCAGTAGTATATGGGACAATGAGCAGTTCTTC	CASSIWDNEQFF
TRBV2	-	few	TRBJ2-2	TGTGCCAGCAATCTCGGGACCTTCGCCGGGGAGCTGTTTTTT	CASNLGTFAGELFF